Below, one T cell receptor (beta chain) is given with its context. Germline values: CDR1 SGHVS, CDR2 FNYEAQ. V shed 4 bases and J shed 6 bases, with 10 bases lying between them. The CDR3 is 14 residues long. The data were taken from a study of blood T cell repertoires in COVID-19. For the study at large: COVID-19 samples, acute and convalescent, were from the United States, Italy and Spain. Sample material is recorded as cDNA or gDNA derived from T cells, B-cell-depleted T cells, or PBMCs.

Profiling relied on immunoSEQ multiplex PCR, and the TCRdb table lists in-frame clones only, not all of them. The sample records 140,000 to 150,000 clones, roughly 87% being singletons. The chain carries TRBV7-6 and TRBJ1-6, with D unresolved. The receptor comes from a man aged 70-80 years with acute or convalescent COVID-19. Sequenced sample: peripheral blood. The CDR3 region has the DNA TGTGCCAGCAGCTCCTGGACTGGTAATTCACCCCTCCACTTT. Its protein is CASSSWTGNSPLHF.